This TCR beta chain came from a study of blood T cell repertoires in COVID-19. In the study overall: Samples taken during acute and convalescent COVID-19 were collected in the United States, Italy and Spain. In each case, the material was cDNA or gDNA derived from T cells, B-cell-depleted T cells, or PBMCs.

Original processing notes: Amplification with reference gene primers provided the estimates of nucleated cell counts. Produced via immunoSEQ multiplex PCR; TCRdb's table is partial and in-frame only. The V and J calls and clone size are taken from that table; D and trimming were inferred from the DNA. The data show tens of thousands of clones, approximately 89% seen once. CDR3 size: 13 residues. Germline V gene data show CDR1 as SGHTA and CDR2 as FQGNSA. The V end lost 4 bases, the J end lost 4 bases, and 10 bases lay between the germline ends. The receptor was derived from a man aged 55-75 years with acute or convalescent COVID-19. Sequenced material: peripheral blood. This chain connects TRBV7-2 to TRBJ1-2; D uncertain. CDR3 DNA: TGTGCCAGCAGCTCCCCCCGGGGCTATGGCTACACCTTC. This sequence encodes CASSSPRGYGYTF.